The 5 T cell receptor beta chains below come from one sample, sequenced in a study of Graves' ophthalmopathy and Graves' hyperthyroidism. RNA transcripts yielded amplified TCR beta CDR3 regions. Second-round multiplex PCR came after first-round RT-PCR with HTBI primers. MiXCR, run by TCRdb on the multiplex PCR reads, gives a single entry per CDR3 protein. The sample yields some 210,000 distinct CDR3 sequences, 29% seen once. Sequencing was done on a sample of peripheral blood. The receptors stem from a man aged 50-59 years with Graves' ophthalmopathy.

This clonotype was observed at least ten times. The chain's CDR3 is CASSFVRESSYEQYF. The DNA for the CDR3 is TGTGCCAGCAGTTTCGTCAGGGAGAGCTCCTACGAGCAGTACTTC. The chain uses TRBV27 and TRBJ2-7, with D perhaps given as TRBD1 or TRBD2 (5 bases each). CDR3 size: 15 residues. Germline V gene lookup returns CDR1 MNHEY and CDR2 SMNVEV (reference sequence). Trimming removed 3 bases at V and 0 bases at J, with 12 bases between.

This clonotype was observed at least ten times. This rearrangement joins TRBV12-3 or TRBV12-4 to TRBJ1-1, with 8 bases fitting TRBD1. The CDR3 contains 14 residues. V lost 6 bases and J lost 4; bases outside the gene matches: 7. CDR3 sequence (DNA): TGTGCCAGCAGGCGCGGACAGGGAGGCACTGAAGCTTTCTTT. Translated, it gives CASRRGQGGTEAFF.

This clonotype was recorded many times. The junction does not match germline at one end; this may be a read error. The rearrangement joins TRBV3-1 to TRBJ2-7, with 10 bases fitting TRBD1. Germline CDR1 reads LGHDT; CDR2 reads YNNKEL (reference sequence). The CDR3 runs to 12 residues. The CDR3 DNA follows: TGTGCCAGCAGCCAAGATCGACAGGGGGCTTCCTTC. Encoded protein: CASSQDRQGASF.

This clonotype was seen ten or more times. This chain joins TRBV2 and TRBJ2-2; 11 bases are shared with TRBD2. J lost 1 base, V lost 6 bases, and 7 bases had no gene match. Germline V gene sequence: CDR1 SNHLY, CDR2 FYNNEI. This CDR3 is 17 amino acids long. This CDR3 is CASRHGTSGWNTGELFF. The CDR3 DNA reads as TGTGCCAGCAGGCATGGGACTAGCGGTTGGAACACCGGGGAGCTGTTTTTT. Full variable domain (missing parts from reference TRBV2 and TRBJ2-2): EPEVTQTPSHQVTQMGQEVILRCVPISNHLYFYWYRQILGQKVEFLVSFYNNEISEKSEIFDDQFSVERPDGSNFTLKIRSTKLEDSAMYFCASRHGTSGWNTGELFFGEGSRLTVL.

This clonotype was seen many times. The V gene is TRBV28, the J gene TRBJ2-5; D remains ambiguous. Trimming removed 8 bases at V and 2 bases at J, with 12 bases between. Germline CDR1 reads MDHEN; CDR2 reads SYDVKM. This CDR3 region has 13 residues. In DNA form, the CDR3 reads TGTGCCAGCCGACCCGTGATACAAGAGACCCAGTACTTC. Residues: CASRPVIQETQYF.